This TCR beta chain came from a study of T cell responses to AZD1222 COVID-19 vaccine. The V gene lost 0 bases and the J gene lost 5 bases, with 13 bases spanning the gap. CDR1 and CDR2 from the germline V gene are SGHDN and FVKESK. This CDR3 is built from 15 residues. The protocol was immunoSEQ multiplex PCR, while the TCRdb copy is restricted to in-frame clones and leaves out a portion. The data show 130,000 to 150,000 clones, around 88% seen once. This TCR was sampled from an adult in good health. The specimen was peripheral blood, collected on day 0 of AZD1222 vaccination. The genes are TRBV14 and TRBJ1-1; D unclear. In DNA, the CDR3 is TGTGCCAGCAGCCAAGATATGGGATCAACGACTGAAGCTTTCTTT. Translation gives CASSQDMGSTTEAFF. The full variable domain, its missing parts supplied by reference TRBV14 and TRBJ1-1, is EAGVTQFPSHSVIEKGQTVTLRCDPISGHDNLYWYRRVMGKEIKFLLHFVKESKQDESGMPNNRFLAERTGGTYSTLKVQPAELEDSGVYFCASSQDMGSTTEAFFGQGTRLTVV.